Following are 2 T cell receptor beta chains from one sample sequenced in a study of cytomegalovirus exposure and HLA in healthy donors. The table came from immunoSEQ multiplex PCR; TCRdb's copy has only in-frame clones and leaves some out. The table has tens of thousands of clones, around nine tenths seen once. The sequenced material came from PBMCs. The receptor source for this set is a man between 18 and 29 years old in good health and CMV-seronegative.

This chain uses TRBV28 with TRBJ2-1; tentative D call: TRBD2 (6 bases). The CDR3 totals 17 residues. The germline CDR1 and CDR2 sequences are MDHEN and SYDVKM. V was cut by 3 bases and J by 6 bases, with 21 bases left in between. CDR3 sequence reads: CASSFGFGGGKGNEQFF. DNA for the CDR3: TGTGCCAGCAGTTTTGGATTCGGGGGAGGTAAAGGCAATGAGCAGTTCTTC.

V is TRBV6-6 and J is TRBJ1-4; 8 bases align to TRBD1. The V and J ends lost 4 bases and 8 bases, in that order; junction bases with no gene match: 6. This CDR3 spans 14 amino acids. Per the germline V gene, CDR1 is MNHNY and CDR2 is SVGAGI (reference sequence). The CDR3 nucleotides are TGTGCCAGCAGTTTGGACAGGGTGGAAGAAAAACTGTTTTTT. Translation: CASSLDRVEEKLFF.